The T cell receptor (beta chain) under discussion was sequenced for a study of cytomegalovirus exposure and HLA in healthy donors (dated by TCRdb to the late 2010s). Regarding the study in general: According to a later analysis, one platform produced both the roughly 130 validation repertoires and the roughly 660 repertoires of the first cohort. The study aimed to test whether cataloging public T cell receptors could reveal signatures of past pathogen exposure. Besides the first cohort of more than 650 subjects, a separate validation cohort made up of over a hundred different subjects was used. The study combined high-throughput TCR immunosequencing, statistical association of individual TCRs with disease status, and machine learning to predict cytomegalovirus infection status. The investigation overall reported the following: In both the original and validation cohorts, the classifier was reported to diagnose cytomegalovirus status with high specificity and sensitivity. A total of 150 to 200 TCR beta chains were listed by the study as associated with cytomegalovirus. A later analysis found that TCRs clustered in the first cohort also tended to co-occur in the roughly 120 validation repertoires, with more than 90% of cluster scores above 0. The validation cohort had no HLA typing available for a later analysis, so co-occurrence within that cohort was assessed over all 120 or so repertoires. A few of the identified cytomegalovirus-associated TCR beta chains were confirmed in vitro to be specific for cytomegalovirus antigens. Across donors, most TCR sequences were observed very rarely, whereas some public TCRs were present in many individuals. According to the authors, the approach could potentially be generalized to other disease states and immunological phenotypes.

Libraries were made using the immunoSEQ multiplex PCR assay. From the authors' description of their analysis: A statistical classification framework was built for diagnosing cytomegalovirus status from the catalog of TCR beta chain sequences. TCRdb provides this immuneACCESS table in a form limited to in-frame rearrangements. Some clones are lacking; in checked studies, under half of them reflect an unresolved V gene, and why the rest are absent is not known. The V and J calls and clone size come from that table; D and trimming were worked out from the DNA. Across this sample there are under 250,000 clones, with around four fifths seen only once. The ten largest clones represent 5.5% to 6.5% of the sample. As to this clone: The specificity of this receptor is unknown. No much larger clone is present one base from it, and per-base qualities are unavailable.

Counted from cysteine to phenylalanine, this CDR3 has 16 amino acids. The read is trimmed to its CDR3 DNA, 48 bases read in frame from base 1. Reading the germline V gene (reference sequence) gives CDR1 LNHNV and CDR2 YYDKDF. Relative to germline, V is 0 bases shorter and J is 3 bases shorter, with 14 bases between their ends. The donors were included in the validation cohort of over a hundred subjects, a group kept apart from the roughly 730-subject first cohort. This TCR was recovered from a woman under 30 in good health and CMV-seronegative. Sequencing was performed on PBMCs. The receptor chain draws on TRBV15 and TRBJ1-1; a tentative D match to TRBD1 spans 5 bases. DNA sequence: TGTGCCACCAGCAGAGATGAGACAGTGGTAGACACTGAAGCTTTCTTT. This gives the protein CATSRDETVVDTEAFF.